The rows below give T cell receptor beta chains drawn from one sample of a study of cytomegalovirus exposure and HLA in healthy donors. Assay used: immunoSEQ multiplex PCR; TCRdb lists only in-frame clones, some missing. The profile shows roughly 150,000 clones, more than 75% of them singletons. The sample was PBMCs. The receptor set was obtained from a woman in her 40s in good health and CMV-seropositive. Each CDR3 is given without its conserved first and last residue. Each record gives: V gene, CDR3 length, CDR3 protein.

V gene: TRBV15
CDR3 length: 12
CDR3 protein: ATSTPRAGQPQH

V gene: TRBV5-1
CDR3 length: 14
CDR3 protein: ASSLLPGSSYNEQF

V gene: TRBV5-6
CDR3 length: 12
CDR3 protein: ASSFGTADQPQH

V gene: TRBV6-1
CDR3 length: 13
CDR3 protein: ASRGAGGYTGELF

V gene: TRBV19
CDR3 length: 12
CDR3 protein: ASKETGDRYEQY

V gene: TRBV27
CDR3 length: 13
CDR3 protein: ASSLTSYSNQPQH

V gene: TRBV30
CDR3 length: 11
CDR3 protein: AWSVTANTEAF

V gene: TRBV5-4
CDR3 length: 13
CDR3 protein: ASSRPGQGYNEQF

V gene: TRBV28
CDR3 length: 14
CDR3 protein: ASIVRPETGNTEAF

V gene: TRBV4-2
CDR3 length: 12
CDR3 protein: ASSHGDRGGGYT

V gene: TRBV5-1
CDR3 length: 14
CDR3 protein: ASSKTSGAGGSEQF

V gene: TRBV13
CDR3 length: 14
CDR3 protein: ASSYRTSGSLSEQF

V gene: TRBV5-1
CDR3 length: 14
CDR3 protein: ASSLAGVRSTDTQY

V gene: TRBV20-1
CDR3 length: 9
CDR3 protein: SASQGYEQY

V gene: TRBV5-4
CDR3 length: 13
CDR3 protein: ASSSRAGENSGYT

V gene: TRBV19
CDR3 length: 10
CDR3 protein: ASSRSGYEQY

V gene: TRBV19
CDR3 length: 13
CDR3 protein: ASSINLADYNEQF

V gene: TRBV14
CDR3 length: 16
CDR3 protein: ASSQFFSGSPKRDEQF

V gene: TRBV7-9
CDR3 length: 12
CDR3 protein: ASSLSSAGLSYT

V gene: TRBV5-4
CDR3 length: 13
CDR3 protein: ASSLGLAGRETQY

V gene: TRBV28
CDR3 length: 13
CDR3 protein: ASSTSGGWISPLH

V gene: TRBV11-2
CDR3 length: 14
CDR3 protein: ASSILQGSLAYEQY

V gene: TRBV4-1
CDR3 length: 14
CDR3 protein: ASSQVGLAGNNEQF

V gene: TRBV4-1
CDR3 length: 13
CDR3 protein: ASSQVRGRTGELF

V gene: TRBV4-2
CDR3 length: 13
CDR3 protein: ASSQSTGQIYEQY

V gene: TRBV7-9
CDR3 length: 15
CDR3 protein: ASSWIYTGTQKDEQY

V gene: TRBV11-3
CDR3 length: 12
CDR3 protein: ASSLARDSGELF

V gene: TRBV5-1
CDR3 length: 13
CDR3 protein: ASSLVAGGVGEQF

V gene: TRBV7-9
CDR3 length: 12
CDR3 protein: ASSPAHLNYGYT